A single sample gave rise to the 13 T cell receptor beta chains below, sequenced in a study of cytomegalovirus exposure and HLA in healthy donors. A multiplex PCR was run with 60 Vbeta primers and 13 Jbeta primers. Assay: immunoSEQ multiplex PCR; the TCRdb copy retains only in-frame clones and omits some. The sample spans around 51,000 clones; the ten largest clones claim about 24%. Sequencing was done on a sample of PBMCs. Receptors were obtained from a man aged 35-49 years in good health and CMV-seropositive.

The CDR3 DNA is TGTGCCTGGAGGGGGACAGGGCGGGTTGGGGCTTTCTTT. Encoded protein: CAWRGTGRVGAFF. The J gene is TRBJ1-1, the V gene TRBV30; 9 bases are shared with TRBD1. V was clipped by 3 bases and J by 11 bases; unmatched bases: 10. This CDR3 is 13 amino acids long. The V gene's germline CDR1 is GTSNPN and CDR2 SVGIG (reference sequence).

Here the CDR3 reads CASSVGDRTEAFF. The CDR3 DNA reads TGTGCCAGCAGCGTAGGAGACAGGACTGAAGCTTTCTTT. The V and J genes are TRBV9 and TRBJ1-1, with D possibly TRBD1 on 6 matching bases. The CDR3 loop spans 13 amino acids. Trimming removed 0 bases at V and 5 bases at J, with 8 bases between. Germline lookup yields CDR1 SGDLS and CDR2 YYNGEE.

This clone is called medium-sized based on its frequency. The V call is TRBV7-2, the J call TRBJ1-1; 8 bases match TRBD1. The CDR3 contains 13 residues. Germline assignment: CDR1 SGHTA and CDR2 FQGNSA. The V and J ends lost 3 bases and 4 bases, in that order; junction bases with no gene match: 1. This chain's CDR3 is CASSFGTGTEAFF. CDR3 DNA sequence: TGTGCCAGCAGCTTTGGGACAGGCACTGAAGCTTTCTTT.

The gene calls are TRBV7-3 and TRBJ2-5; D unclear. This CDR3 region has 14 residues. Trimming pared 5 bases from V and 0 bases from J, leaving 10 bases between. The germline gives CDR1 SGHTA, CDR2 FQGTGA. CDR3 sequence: CASSLMEYQETQYF. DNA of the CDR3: TGTGCCAGCAGCCTGATGGAGTACCAAGAGACCCAGTACTTC.

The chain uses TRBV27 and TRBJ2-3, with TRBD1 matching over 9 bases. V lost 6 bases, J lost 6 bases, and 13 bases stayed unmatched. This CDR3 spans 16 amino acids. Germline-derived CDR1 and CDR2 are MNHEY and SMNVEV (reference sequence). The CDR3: CASSPIRQGERDTQYF. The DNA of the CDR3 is TGTGCCAGCAGCCCCATTAGACAGGGGGAGCGTGATACGCAGTATTTT.

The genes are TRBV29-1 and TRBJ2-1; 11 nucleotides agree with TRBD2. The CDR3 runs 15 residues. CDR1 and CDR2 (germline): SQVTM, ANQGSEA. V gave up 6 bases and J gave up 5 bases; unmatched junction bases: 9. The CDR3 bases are TGCAGCGTCCCCCAGGGACTAGCGGCAAACAATGAGCAGTTCTTC. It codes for CSVPQGLAANNEQFF.

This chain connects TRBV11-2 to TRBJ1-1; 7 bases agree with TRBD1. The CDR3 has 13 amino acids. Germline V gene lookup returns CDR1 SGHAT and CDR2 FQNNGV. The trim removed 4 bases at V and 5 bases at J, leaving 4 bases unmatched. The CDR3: CASSSGQATEAFF. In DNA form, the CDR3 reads TGTGCCAGCAGCTCCGGACAGGCTACTGAAGCTTTCTTT.

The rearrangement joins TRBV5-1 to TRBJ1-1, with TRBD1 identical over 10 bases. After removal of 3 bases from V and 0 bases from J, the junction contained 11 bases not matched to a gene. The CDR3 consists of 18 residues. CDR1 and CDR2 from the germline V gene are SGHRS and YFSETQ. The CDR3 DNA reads TGCGCCAGCAGCTGGGCGTTAGGACAGGGGGGATTGAACACTGAAGCTTTCTTT. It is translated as CASSWALGQGGLNTEAFF.

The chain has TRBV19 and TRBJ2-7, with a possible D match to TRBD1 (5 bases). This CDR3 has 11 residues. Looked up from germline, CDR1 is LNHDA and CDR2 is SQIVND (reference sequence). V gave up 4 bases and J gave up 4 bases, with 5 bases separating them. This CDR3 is CASSTGYEQYF. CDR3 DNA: TGTGCCAGTAGTACAGGGTACGAGCAGTACTTC.

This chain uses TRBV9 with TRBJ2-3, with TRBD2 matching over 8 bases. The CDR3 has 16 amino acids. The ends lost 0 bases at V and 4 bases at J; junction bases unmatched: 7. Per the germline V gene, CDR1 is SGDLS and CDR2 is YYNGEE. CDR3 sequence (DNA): TGTGCCAGCAGCGTAGATCAGCGGGGGTTGTCAGATACGCAGTATTTT. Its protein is CASSVDQRGLSDTQYF.

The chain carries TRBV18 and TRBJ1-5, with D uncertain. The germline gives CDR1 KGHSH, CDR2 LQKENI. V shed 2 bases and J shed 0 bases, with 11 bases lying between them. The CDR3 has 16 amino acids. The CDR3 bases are TGTGCCAGCTCACCAAGGCAGGTCGATAGCAATCAGCCCCAGCATTTT. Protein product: CASSPRQVDSNQPQHF.

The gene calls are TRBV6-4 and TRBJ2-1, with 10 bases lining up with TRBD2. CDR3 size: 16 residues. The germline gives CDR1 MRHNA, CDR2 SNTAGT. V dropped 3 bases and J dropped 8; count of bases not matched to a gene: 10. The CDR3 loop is CASSEQRGGPSHEQFF. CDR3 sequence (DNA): TGTGCCAGCAGTGAACAGCGGGGGGGCCCATCACATGAGCAGTTCTTC.

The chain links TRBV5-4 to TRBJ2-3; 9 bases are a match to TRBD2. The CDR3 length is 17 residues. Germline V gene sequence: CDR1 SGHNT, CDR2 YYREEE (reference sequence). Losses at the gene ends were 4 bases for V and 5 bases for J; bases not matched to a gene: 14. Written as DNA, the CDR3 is TGTGCCAGCAGCCCTCCCGCCGCGGGAGGGACCGGAGATACGCAGTATTTT. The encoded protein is CASSPPAAGGTGDTQYF.